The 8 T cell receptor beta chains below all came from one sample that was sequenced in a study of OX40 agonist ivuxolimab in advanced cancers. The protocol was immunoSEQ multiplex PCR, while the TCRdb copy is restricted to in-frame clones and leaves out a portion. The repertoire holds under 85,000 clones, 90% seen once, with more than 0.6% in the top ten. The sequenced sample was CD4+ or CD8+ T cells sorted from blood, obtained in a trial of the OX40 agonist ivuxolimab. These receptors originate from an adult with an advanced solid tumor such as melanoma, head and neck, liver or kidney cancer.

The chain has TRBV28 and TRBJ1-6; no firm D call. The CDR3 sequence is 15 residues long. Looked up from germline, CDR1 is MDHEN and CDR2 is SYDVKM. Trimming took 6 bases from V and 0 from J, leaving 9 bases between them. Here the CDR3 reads CASRSSGSYNSPLHF. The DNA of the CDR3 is TGTGCCAGCAGATCCTCAGGCTCCTATAATTCACCCCTCCACTTT.

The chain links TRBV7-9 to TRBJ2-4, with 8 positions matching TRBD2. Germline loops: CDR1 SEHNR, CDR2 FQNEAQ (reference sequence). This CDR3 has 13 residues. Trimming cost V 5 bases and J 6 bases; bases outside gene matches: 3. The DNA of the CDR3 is TGTGCCAGCAGCACGGGGGGGAGAAACATTCAGTACTTC. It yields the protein CASSTGGRNIQYF. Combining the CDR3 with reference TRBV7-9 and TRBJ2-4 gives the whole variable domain DTGVSQNPRHKITKRGQNVTFRCDPISEHNRLYWYRQTLGQGPEFLTYFQNEAQLEKSRLLSDRFSAERPKGSFSTLEIQRTEQGDSAMYLCASSTGGRNIQYFGAGTRLSVL.

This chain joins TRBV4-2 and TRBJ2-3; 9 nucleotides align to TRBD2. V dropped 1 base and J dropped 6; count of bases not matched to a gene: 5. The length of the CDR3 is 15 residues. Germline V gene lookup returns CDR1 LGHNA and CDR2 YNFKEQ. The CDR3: CASSQGAGGSDTQYF. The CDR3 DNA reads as TGTGCCAGCAGCCAAGGAGCGGGAGGATCCGATACGCAGTATTTT.

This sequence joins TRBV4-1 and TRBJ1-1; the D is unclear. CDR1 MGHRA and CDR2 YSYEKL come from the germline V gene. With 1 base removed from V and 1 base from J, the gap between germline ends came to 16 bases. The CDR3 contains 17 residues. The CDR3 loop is CASSQAPSVGSNTEAFF. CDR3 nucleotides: TGCGCCAGCAGCCAAGCCCCTTCAGTTGGCTCGAACACTGAAGCTTTCTTT.

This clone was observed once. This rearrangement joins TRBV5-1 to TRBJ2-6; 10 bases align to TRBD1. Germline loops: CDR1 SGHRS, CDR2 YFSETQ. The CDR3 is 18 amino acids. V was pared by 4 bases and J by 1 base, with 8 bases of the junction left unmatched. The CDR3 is CASSRGTGVGSGANVLTF. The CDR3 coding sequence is TGCGCCAGCAGCCGCGGGACAGGGGTTGGATCTGGGGCCAACGTCCTGACTTTC. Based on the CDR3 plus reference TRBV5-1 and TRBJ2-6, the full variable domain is KAGVTQTPRYLIKTRGQQVTLSCSPISGHRSVSWYQQTPGQGLQFLFEYFSETQRNKGNFPGRFSGRQFSNSRSEMNVSTLELGDSALYLCASSRGTGVGSGANVLTFGAGSRLTVL.

The CDR3 sequence is CASSPQGAIGYGYTF. The CDR3 DNA sequence: TGTGCCAGCTCACCGCAGGGGGCCATCGGCTATGGCTACACCTTC. This chain joins TRBV18 and TRBJ1-2, with 8 nucleotides matching TRBD1. In germline, CDR1 is KGHSH, CDR2 LQKENI. With 3 bases clipped from V and 4 bases from J, the junction kept 7 bases outside the gene matches. CDR3 length: 15 residues. The full variable domain, its missing parts supplied by reference TRBV18 and TRBJ1-2, is NAGVMQNPRHLVRRRGQEARLRCSPMKGHSHVYWYRQLPEEGLKFMVYLQKENIIDESGMPKERFSAEFPKEGPSILRIQQVVRGDSAAYFCASSPQGAIGYGYTFGSGTRLTVV.

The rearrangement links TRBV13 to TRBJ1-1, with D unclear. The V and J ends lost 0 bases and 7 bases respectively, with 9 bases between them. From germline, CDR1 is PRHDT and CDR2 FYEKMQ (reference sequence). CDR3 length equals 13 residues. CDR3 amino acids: CASSLGLGSEAFF. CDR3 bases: TGTGCCAGCAGCTTAGGCCTAGGAAGTGAAGCTTTCTTT.

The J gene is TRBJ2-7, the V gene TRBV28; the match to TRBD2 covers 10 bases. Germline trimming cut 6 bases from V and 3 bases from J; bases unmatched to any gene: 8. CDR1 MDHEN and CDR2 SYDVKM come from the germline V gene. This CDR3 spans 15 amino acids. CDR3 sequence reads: CASRPPLAGVYEQYF. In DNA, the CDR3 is TGTGCCAGCAGGCCGCCCCTAGCGGGAGTCTACGAGCAGTACTTC. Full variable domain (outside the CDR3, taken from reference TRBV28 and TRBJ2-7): DVKVTQSSRYLVKRTGEKVFLECVQDMDHENMFWYRQDPGLGLRLIYFSYDVKMKEKGDIPEGYSVSREKKERFSLILESASTNQTSMYLCASRPPLAGVYEQYFGPGTRLTVT.